This T cell receptor (beta chain) was sequenced for a study of shared T cell receptors in the human thymus. Sequenced by immunoSEQ multiplex PCR; TCRdb stores in-frame clones only, minus some. The sample lists around 730,000 clones, approximately 83% occurring once. This sample was also put to use in a study of human thymus T cells.

This clonotype originated in a girl in the first two years of life with a congenital heart defect. Specimen: thymocytes.

CDR3 DNA: TGTGCCAGCTCACCTCCTGGGACACCCGACTCCTACAATGAGCAGTTCTTC. It is translated as CASSPPGTPDSYNEQFF. The gene calls are TRBV18 and TRBJ2-1, with D perhaps matching TRBD1 (6 bases). CDR3 length equals 17 residues. The V and J ends lost 3 bases and 0 bases respectively, with 15 bases between them. CDR1 and CDR2 from the germline V gene are KGHSH and LQKENI.